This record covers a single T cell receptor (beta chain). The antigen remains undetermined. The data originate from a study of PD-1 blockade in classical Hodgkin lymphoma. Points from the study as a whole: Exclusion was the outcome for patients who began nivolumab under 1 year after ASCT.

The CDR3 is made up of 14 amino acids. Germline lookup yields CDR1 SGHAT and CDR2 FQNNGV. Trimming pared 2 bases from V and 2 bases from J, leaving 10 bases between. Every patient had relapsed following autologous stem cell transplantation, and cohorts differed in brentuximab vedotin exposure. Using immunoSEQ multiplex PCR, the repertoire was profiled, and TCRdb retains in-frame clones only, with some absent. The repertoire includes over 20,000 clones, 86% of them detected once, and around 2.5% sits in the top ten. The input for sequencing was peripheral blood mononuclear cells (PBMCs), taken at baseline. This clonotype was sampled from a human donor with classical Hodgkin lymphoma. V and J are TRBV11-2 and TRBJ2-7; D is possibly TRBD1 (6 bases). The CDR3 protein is CASSLSGGPYEQYF. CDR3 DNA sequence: TGTGCCAGCAGCTTATCTGGGGGCCCCTACGAGCAGTACTTC.